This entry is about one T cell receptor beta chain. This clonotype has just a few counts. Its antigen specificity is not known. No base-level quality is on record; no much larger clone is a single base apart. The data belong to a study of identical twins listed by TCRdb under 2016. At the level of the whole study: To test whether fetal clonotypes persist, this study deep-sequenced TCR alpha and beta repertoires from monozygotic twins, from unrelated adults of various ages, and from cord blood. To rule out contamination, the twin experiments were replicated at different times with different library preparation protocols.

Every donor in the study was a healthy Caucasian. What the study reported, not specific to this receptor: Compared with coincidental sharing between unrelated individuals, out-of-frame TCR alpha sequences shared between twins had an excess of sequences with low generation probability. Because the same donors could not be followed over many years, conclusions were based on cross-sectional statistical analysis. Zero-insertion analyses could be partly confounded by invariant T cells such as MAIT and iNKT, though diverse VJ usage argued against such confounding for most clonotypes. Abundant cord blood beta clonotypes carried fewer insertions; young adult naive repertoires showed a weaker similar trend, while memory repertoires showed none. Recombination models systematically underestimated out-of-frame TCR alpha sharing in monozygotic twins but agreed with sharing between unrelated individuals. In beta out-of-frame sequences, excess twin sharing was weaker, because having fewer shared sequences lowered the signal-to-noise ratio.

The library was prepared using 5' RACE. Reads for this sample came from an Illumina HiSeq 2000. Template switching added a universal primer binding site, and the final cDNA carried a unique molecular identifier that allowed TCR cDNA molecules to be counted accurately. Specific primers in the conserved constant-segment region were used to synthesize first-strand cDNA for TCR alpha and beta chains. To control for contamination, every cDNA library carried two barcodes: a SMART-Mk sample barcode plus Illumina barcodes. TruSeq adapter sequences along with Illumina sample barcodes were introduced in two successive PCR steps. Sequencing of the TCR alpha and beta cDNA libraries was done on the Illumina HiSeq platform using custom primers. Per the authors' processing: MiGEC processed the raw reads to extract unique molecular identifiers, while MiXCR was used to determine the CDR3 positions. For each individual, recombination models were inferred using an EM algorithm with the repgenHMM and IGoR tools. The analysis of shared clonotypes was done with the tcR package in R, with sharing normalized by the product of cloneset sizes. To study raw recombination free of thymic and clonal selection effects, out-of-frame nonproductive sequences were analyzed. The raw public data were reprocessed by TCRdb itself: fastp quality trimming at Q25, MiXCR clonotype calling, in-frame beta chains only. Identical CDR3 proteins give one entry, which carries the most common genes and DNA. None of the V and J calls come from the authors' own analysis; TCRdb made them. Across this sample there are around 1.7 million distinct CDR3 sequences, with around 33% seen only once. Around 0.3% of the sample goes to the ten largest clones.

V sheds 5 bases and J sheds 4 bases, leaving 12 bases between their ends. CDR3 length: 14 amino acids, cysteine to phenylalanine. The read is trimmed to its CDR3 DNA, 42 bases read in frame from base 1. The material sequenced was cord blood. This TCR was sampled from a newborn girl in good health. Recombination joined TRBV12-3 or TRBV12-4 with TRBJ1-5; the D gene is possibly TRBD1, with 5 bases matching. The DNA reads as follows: TGTGCCAGCAGTCTTTGGACACTTAATCAGCCCCAGCATTTT. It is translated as CASSLWTLNQPQHF.